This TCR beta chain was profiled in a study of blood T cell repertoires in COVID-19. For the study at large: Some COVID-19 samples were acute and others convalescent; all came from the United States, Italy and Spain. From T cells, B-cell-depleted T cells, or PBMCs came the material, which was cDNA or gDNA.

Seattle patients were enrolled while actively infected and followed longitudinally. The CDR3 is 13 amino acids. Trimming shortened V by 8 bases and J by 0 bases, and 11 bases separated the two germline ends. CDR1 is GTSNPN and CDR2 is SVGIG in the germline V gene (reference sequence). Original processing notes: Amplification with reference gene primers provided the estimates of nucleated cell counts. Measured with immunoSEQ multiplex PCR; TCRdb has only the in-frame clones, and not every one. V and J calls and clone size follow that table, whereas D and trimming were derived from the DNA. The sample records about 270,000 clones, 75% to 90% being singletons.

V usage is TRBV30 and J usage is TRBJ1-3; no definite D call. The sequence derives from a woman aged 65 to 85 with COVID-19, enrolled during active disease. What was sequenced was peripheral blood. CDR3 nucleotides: TGTGCCCGACAACAGAGCTCTGGAAACACCATATATTTT. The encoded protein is CARQQSSGNTIYF.